The sequence of this T cell receptor (beta chain) was determined in a study of T cell responses to AZD1222 COVID-19 vaccine. Study results and limitations: Spike-specific TCR breadth and depth were elevated following two AZD1222 doses.

As regards this clone: The antigen is not known.

Method: immunoSEQ multiplex PCR; TCRdb's copy keeps in-frame clones and lacks some. This sample carries 95,000 to 100,000 clones, 87% of them seen once, and the ten largest clones take 16%. V shed 3 bases and J 7 bases; nucleotides not matched to a gene: 2. Germline assignment: CDR1 MRHNA and CDR2 SNTAGT. CDR3 length: 13 residues. The source of this sequence is an adult in good health. The chain recombines TRBV6-4 with TRBJ2-1, with 8 positions matching TRBD1. This specimen consisted of peripheral blood, obtained on day 0 of AZD1222 vaccination. In nucleotides, the CDR3 is TGTGCCAGCAGTGAACAGGGGGTTAATGAGCAGTTCTTC. Its translation is CASSEQGVNEQFF.